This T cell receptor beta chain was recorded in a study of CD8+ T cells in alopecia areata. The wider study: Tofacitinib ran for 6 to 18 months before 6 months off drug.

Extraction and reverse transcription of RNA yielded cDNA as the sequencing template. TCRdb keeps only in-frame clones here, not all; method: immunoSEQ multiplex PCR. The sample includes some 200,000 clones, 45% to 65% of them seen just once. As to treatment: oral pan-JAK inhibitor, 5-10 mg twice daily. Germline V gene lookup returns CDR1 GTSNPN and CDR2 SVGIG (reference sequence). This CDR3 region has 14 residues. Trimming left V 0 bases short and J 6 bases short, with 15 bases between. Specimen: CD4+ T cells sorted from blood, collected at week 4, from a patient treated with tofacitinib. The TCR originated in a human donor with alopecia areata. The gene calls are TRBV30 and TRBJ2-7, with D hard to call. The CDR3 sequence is CAWSVRGGPLEQYF. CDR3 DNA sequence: TGTGCCTGGAGTGTACGTGGTGGACCCCTCGAGCAGTACTTC.